This T cell receptor (beta chain) was sequenced during a study of blood T cell repertoires in COVID-19. In the study overall: T cells, B-cell-depleted T cells, or PBMCs provided the cDNA or gDNA that served as material.

CDR1 is SEHNR and CDR2 is FQNEAQ in the germline V gene (reference sequence). The V end lost 2 bases, the J end lost 2 bases, and 16 bases lay between the germline ends. The CDR3 length is 17 residues. Clones were sequenced by immunoSEQ multiplex PCR, and TCRdb holds only the in-frame ones, with some missing. The sample has almost 350,000 clones, over 85% seen once. The sequence came from an older woman with COVID-19, enrolled during active disease. The chain links TRBV7-9 to TRBJ1-3, with D possibly being TRBD1 (6 bases). The sample taken for sequencing was peripheral blood. The CDR3 DNA reads TGTGCCAGCAGCTTAAAGGCCCAGGGGAAGACTGGAAACACCATATATTTT. It yields the protein CASSLKAQGKTGNTIYF.